A selection of T cell receptor beta chains follows, all from one sample in a study of T cell repertoires in cytomegalovirus infection. One entry per CDR3 protein results from TCRdb running MiXCR on the reads. The table has a few hundred thousand distinct CDR3 sequences, approximately 17% seen once. The sequencing input was CD8+ T cells from PBMCs. The receptors derive from a human donor in good health (CMV status not recorded). Some clones in this sample may be carry-over from other donors' samples. CDR3s include the opening cysteine and the closing phenylalanine or tryptophan. Each record gives: CDR3 length, clone size, J gene, D gene, V gene, CDR3 protein, CDR3 DNA. D genes are given only for firm matches. Clone size, where shown, is once, few, many, or a class for clones that have expanded.

14 few TRBJ2-7 - TRBV28 CASSLAGFPYEQYF TGTGCCAGCAGTTTGGCTGGATTCCCCTACGAGCAGTACTTC
15 many TRBJ2-7 - TRBV6-2/TRBV6-3 CASSYGTDRHWEQYF TGTGCCAGCAGTTACGGAACCGACAGGCATTGGGAGCAGTACTTC
17 many TRBJ1-2 - TRBV7-2 CASSTSTLTGHTYGYTF TGTGCCAGCAGCACCTCCACCTTAACAGGGCATACCTATGGCTACACCTTC
15 - TRBJ2-2 - TRBV29-1 CSVHQDGVGTGELFF TGCAGCGTTCACCAGGATGGTGTCGGGACCGGGGAGCTGTTTTTT
14 - TRBJ2-1 - TRBV19 CASSKVGSDNEQFF TGTGCCAGTAGTAAGGTTGGGTCGGACAATGAGCAGTTCTTC
13 many TRBJ1-5 - TRBV7-8 CASSLATSQPQHF TGTGCCAGCAGCTTAGCTACGAGTCAGCCCCAGCATTTT
14 - TRBJ2-2 - TRBV4-1 CASSQDIGSGELFF TGCGCCAGCAGCCAAGATATAGGTTCCGGGGAGCTGTTTTTT
15 - TRBJ2-7 - TRBV2 CASSVFATGGYEQYF TGTGCCAGCAGTGTTTTCGCGACTGGGGGCTACGAGCAGTACTTC
12 - TRBJ1-4 TRBD1 TRBV29-1 CSGRQGGEKLFF TGCAGCGGGCGACAGGGTGGTGAAAAACTGTTTTTT
16 many TRBJ1-5 - TRBV5-6 CASSLGAKTHNQPQHF TGTGCCAGCAGCTTGGGGGCGAAGACACATAATCAGCCCCAGCATTTT
13 many TRBJ2-1 - TRBV7-2 CASSPYRVNEQFF TGTGCCAGCAGTCCCTACAGGGTTAATGAGCAGTTCTTC
13 - TRBJ2-7 - TRBV3-1 CASSPLGGYEQYF TGTGCCAGCAGCCCCTTGGGGGGTTACGAGCAGTACTTC
14 few TRBJ2-5 TRBD2 TRBV28 CASSSLAIQETQYF TGTGCCAGCAGTTCACTAGCGATCCAAGAGACCCAGTACTTC
17 few TRBJ2-1 TRBD2 TRBV4-1 CASSGRPAGGRGNEQFF TGCGCCAGCAGCGGCCGGCCAGCGGGGGGGCGGGGAAATGAGCAGTTCTTC
13 - TRBJ2-5 TRBD1 TRBV29-1 CSVEVRGQETQYF TGCAGCGTTGAAGTCAGGGGGCAAGAGACCCAGTACTTC
14 many TRBJ2-7 - TRBV7-6 CASSRSQGGWEQYF TGTGCCAGCAGCCGAAGCCAGGGGGGTTGGGAGCAGTACTTC
14 few TRBJ2-3 - TRBV20-1 CSAEVSEGTDTQYF TGCAGTGCGGAGGTTAGCGAGGGCACAGATACGCAGTATTTT
14 few TRBJ1-2 TRBD1 TRBV10-3 CAISPGTGWNGYTF TGTGCCATCAGTCCCGGGACAGGGTGGAATGGCTACACCTTC
13 - TRBJ1-1 - TRBV28 CASSLLRDKEAFF TGTGCCAGCAGCCTTCTCCGGGACAAAGAAGCTTTCTTT
16 - TRBJ2-1 - TRBV28 CASSSLEGAPADEQFF TGTGCCAGCAGTTCGCTCGAAGGAGCGCCCGCCGATGAGCAGTTCTTC
16 - TRBJ1-5 - TRBV28 CASSLYGHNSNQPQHF TGTGCCAGCAGTTTATACGGACACAATAGCAATCAGCCCCAGCATTTT
15 - TRBJ2-2 - TRBV25-1 CASSEGRFLTGELFF TGTGCCAGCAGTGAAGGACGGTTCCTCACCGGGGAGCTGTTTTTT
15 - TRBJ1-2 - TRBV20-1 CSARVTPNSNYGYTF TGCAGTGCTAGAGTGACCCCCAATTCTAACTATGGCTACACCTTC
12 - TRBJ1-2 - TRBV7-2 CASSASGYGYTF TGTGCCAGCAGCGCCTCAGGGTATGGCTACACCTTC
16 few TRBJ1-5 - TRBV19 CASSIDPPGGNQPQHF TGTGCCAGTAGTATAGACCCCCCGGGGGGAAATCAGCCCCAGCATTTT
16 many TRBJ2-7 - TRBV20-1 CSARDPQGFKAYEQYF TGCAGTGCTAGAGACCCCCAGGGGTTCAAGGCCTACGAGCAGTACTTC
14 many TRBJ2-5 - TRBV4-3 CASSQDWTGETQYF TGCGCCAGCAGCCAAGATTGGACTGGAGAGACCCAGTACTTC
16 few TRBJ2-3 - TRBV6-5 CASSPLVPEFTDTQYF TGTGCCAGCAGTCCCCTAGTCCCCGAATTCACAGATACGCAGTATTTT
15 few TRBJ1-5 - TRBV5-1 CASSKTPGSGQPQHF TGCGCCAGCAGCAAAACACCAGGATCAGGGCAGCCCCAGCATTTT
14 - TRBJ1-1 - TRBV5-4 CASSSEGMNTEAFF TGTGCCAGCAGCTCCGAGGGCATGAACACTGAAGCTTTCTTT
14 many TRBJ1-5 - TRBV6-2/TRBV6-3 CASSPWTDNQPQHF TGTGCCAGCAGCCCGTGGACAGACAATCAGCCCCAGCATTTT
14 few TRBJ1-2 - TRBV7-9 CASSLGGSPYGYTF TGTGCCAGCAGCTTAGGTGGCAGCCCCTATGGCTACACCTTC
17 few TRBJ1-5 - TRBV7-9 CASSSGTDSGSNQPQHF TGTGCCAGCAGCTCGGGGACCGACAGTGGGAGCAATCAGCCCCAGCATTTT
13 many TRBJ2-7 - TRBV27 CASAWTDLYEQYF TGTGCCAGCGCCTGGACAGATCTCTACGAGCAGTACTTC
13 - TRBJ2-7 - TRBV7-6 CASSLDIPYEQYF TGTGCCAGCAGCTTAGACATACCCTACGAGCAGTACTTC
15 - TRBJ2-2 TRBD1 TRBV2 CASSEPGQGNGELFF TGTGCCAGCAGTGAACCGGGACAGGGAAACGGGGAGCTGTTTTTT
14 - TRBJ2-7 - TRBV29-1 CSVEVPDSSYEQYF TGCAGCGTTGAGGTCCCGGACAGCTCCTACGAGCAGTACTTC
15 - TRBJ1-5 - TRBV15 CATSRSLSGNQPQHF TGTGCCACCAGCAGGTCGTTGTCGGGCAATCAGCCCCAGCATTTT
15 many TRBJ2-7 - TRBV4-3 CASSQDPRNPYEQYF TGCGCCAGCAGCCAAGATCCCAGGAATCCCTACGAGCAGTACTTC
19 - TRBJ2-7 TRBD1 TRBV15 CATSTRQAPGQGGLYEQYF TGTGCCACCAGCACGCGCCAGGCTCCGGGACAGGGGGGACTCTACGAGCAGTACTTC
15 - TRBJ2-1 TRBD2 TRBV29-1 CSVGGLAGDSHEQFF TGCAGCGTTGGGGGGCTAGCGGGGGATTCCCATGAGCAGTTCTTC
13 few TRBJ2-7 TRBD2 TRBV13 CASNNGGSYEQYF TGTGCCAGCAATAACGGGGGGTCCTACGAGCAGTACTTC
17 many TRBJ1-4 - TRBV7-6 CASSSLLLGVKSEKLFF TGTGCCAGCAGCTCCCTACTCCTTGGGGTCAAAAGTGAAAAACTGTTTTTT
18 - TRBJ2-3 TRBD2 TRBV23-1 CASSHPGLAGHFPDTQYF TGCGCCAGCAGTCACCCGGGACTAGCGGGGCACTTTCCAGATACGCAGTATTTT
16 - TRBJ2-7 - TRBV5-1 CASSLADSSVPYEQYF TGCGCCAGCAGCTTGGCAGACTCCAGCGTACCATACGAGCAGTACTTC
15 few TRBJ2-7 - TRBV7-8 CASSLEAGLTYEQYF TGTGCCAGCAGCTTAGAGGCAGGTTTGACCTACGAGCAGTACTTC
16 few TRBJ1-2 - TRBV7-9 CASSFSWDKGPYGYTF TGTGCCAGCAGCTTTTCGTGGGACAAGGGTCCCTATGGCTACACCTTC
15 - TRBJ1-3 - TRBV9 CASSVEGYSGNTIYF TGTGCCAGCAGCGTAGAAGGGTACTCTGGAAACACCATATATTTT
13 - TRBJ2-7 - TRBV18 CASSGVGVDEQYF TGTGCCAGCTCAGGGGTCGGGGTCGACGAGCAGTACTTC
18 few TRBJ2-2 - TRBV6-2/TRBV6-3 CASSPTQLGSLNTGELFF TGTGCCAGCAGCCCAACCCAACTCGGGAGCCTGAACACCGGGGAGCTGTTTTTT
13 - TRBJ2-7 - TRBV7-3 CASSLTKRDEQYF TGTGCCAGCAGCTTAACGAAAAGGGACGAGCAGTACTTC
14 - TRBJ2-1 TRBD2 TRBV6-6 CASSEGLALHVANF TGTGCCAGCAGTGAGGGACTAGCGCTGCACGTTGCGAACTTC
15 few TRBJ1-1 - TRBV6-5 CASSIHTGKTAEAFF TGTGCCAGCAGTATTCACACAGGGAAGACGGCTGAAGCTTTCTTT
16 few TRBJ2-4 - TRBV5-1 CASSLDFGQKQNIQYF TGCGCCAGCAGCCTGGACTTCGGACAGAAACAAAACATTCAGTACTTC